The rows below give T cell receptor beta chains drawn from one sample of a study of post-analysis software for immune sequencing data. TCRdb passed the PCR reads through MiXCR, listing each CDR3 protein once. The table includes fewer than 600,000 distinct CDR3 sequences, around 40% detected once. The sequencing input was blood. These receptors all come from a girl aged 10-17 years with multiple sclerosis. The CDR3 runs from the conserved cysteine through the conserved F or W. Fields, in order: D gene, J gene, clone size, V gene, CDR3 protein, CDR3 DNA. D genes are given only for firm matches. The size of a clone is reported for some rows only, either as once, few or many, or as a class for expanded clones.

NA,TRBJ1-6,once,TRBV10-3,CATTGSDPPLHF,TGTGCCACAACAGGGAGCGATCCACCCCTCCACTTT
NA,TRBJ2-5,NA,TRBV2,CASIRRVGQETQYF,TGTGCCAGCATCCGGAGGGTAGGACAAGAGACCCAGTACTTC
NA,TRBJ2-5,NA,TRBV7-8,CASSHLRTKQETQYF,TGTGCCAGCAGCCATCTCAGGACAAAACAAGAGACCCAGTACTTC
NA,TRBJ1-4,NA,TRBV6-5,CAHLWGANEKLFF,TGTGCTCACCTTTGGGGGGCTAATGAAAAACTGTTTTTT
NA,TRBJ2-1,few,TRBV5-1,CASSYENRGPLYNEQFF,TGCGCCAGCAGCTATGAGAACCGGGGGCCATTATACAATGAGCAGTTCTTC
TRBD2,TRBJ2-1,NA,TRBV11-2,CASSNSGGTYNEQFF,TGTGCCAGCAGCAATAGCGGGGGAACCTACAATGAGCAGTTCTTC
NA,TRBJ2-7,NA,TRBV5-1,CASCQAEQVYEQYF,TGCGCCAGCTGCCAAGCGGAGCAGGTTTACGAGCAGTACTTC
TRBD2,TRBJ2-5,NA,TRBV5-1,CASKRLRGGRGNEQYF,TGCGCCAGCAAACGCCTTCGCGGGGGGCGAGGCAATGAGCAGTACTTC
NA,TRBJ2-1,NA,TRBV10-3,CAISGRNRAGNEQFF,TGTGCCATCAGTGGTCGGAACAGGGCGGGCAATGAGCAGTTCTTC
NA,TRBJ2-5,NA,TRBV7-9,CASSAYSGFREETQYF,TGTGCCAGCAGCGCTTACTCAGGGTTCCGGGAAGAGACCCAGTACTTC
TRBD2,TRBJ2-1,few,TRBV12-3/TRBV12-4,CASGETSVYNEQFF,TGTGCCAGCGGAGAGACTAGCGTATACAATGAGCAGTTCTTC
TRBD2,TRBJ2-1,NA,TRBV2,CASTLRLAAYPEFF,TGTGCCAGCACCTTGAGACTAGCGGCCTACCCTGAGTTCTTC
NA,TRBJ2-1,NA,TRBV5-1,CASSWTTYNEQFF,TGCGCCAGCAGCTGGACTACTTACAATGAGCAGTTCTTC
NA,TRBJ2-1,few,TRBV5-6,CASSLSGTYNEQFF,TGTGCCAGCAGCTTGTCAGGGACCTACAATGAGCAGTTCTTC
NA,TRBJ2-1,few,TRBV15,CATSKGRGLFYNEQFF,TGTGCCACCAGCAAGGGGAGAGGGCTCTTCTACAATGAGCAGTTCTTC
NA,TRBJ2-7,NA,TRBV20-1,CSASERVSGYYEQYF,TGCAGTGCTAGTGAGCGGGTGTCAGGCTACTACGAGCAGTACTTC
NA,TRBJ2-1,NA,TRBV20-1,CSARDLQGWEANEQFF,TGCAGTGCTAGAGACCTACAGGGGTGGGAGGCGAATGAGCAGTTCTTC
NA,TRBJ2-5,NA,TRBV18,CASSPPEGGLQETQYF,TGTGCCAGCTCACCACCGGAAGGGGGTCTCCAAGAGACCCAGTACTTC
NA,TRBJ1-4,NA,TRBV29-1,CSVESGRLFF,TGCAGCGTTGAATCCGGGCGACTGTTTTTT
NA,TRBJ2-5,NA,TRBV20-1,CSARDLRGGREQYF,TGCAGTGCTAGAGATCTCAGGGGAGGGAGAGAGCAGTACTTC